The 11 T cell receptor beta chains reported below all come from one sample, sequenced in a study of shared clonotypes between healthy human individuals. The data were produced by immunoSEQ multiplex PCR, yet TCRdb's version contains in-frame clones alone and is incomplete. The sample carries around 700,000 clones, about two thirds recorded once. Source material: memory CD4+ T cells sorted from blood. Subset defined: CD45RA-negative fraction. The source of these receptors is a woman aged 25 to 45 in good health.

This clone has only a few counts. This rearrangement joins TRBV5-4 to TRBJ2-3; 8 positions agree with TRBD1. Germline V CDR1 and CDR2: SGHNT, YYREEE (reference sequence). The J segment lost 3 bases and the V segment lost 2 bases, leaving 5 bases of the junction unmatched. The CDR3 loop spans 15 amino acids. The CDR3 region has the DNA TGTGCCAGCAGCTTAACAGGGGGTTGGACAGATACGCAGTATTTT. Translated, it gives CASSLTGGWTDTQYF.

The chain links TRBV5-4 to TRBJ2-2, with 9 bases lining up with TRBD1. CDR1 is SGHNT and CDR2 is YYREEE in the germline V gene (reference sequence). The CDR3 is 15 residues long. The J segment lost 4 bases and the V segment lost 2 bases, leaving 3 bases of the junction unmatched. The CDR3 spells CASSFRDRATGELFF. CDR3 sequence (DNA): TGTGCCAGCAGCTTCCGGGACAGGGCCACCGGGGAGCTGTTTTTT.

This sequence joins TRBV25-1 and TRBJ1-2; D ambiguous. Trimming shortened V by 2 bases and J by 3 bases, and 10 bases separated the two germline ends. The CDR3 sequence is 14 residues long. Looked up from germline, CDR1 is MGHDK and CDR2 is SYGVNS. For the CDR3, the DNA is TGTGCCAGCAGTGAAACGGGCGCGGACTATGGCTACACCTTC. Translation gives CASSETGADYGYTF.

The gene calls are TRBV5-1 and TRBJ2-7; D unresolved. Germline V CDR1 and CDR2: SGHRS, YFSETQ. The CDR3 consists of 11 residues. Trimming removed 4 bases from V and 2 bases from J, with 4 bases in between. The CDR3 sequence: CASSRAYEQYF. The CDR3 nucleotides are TGCGCCAGCAGCCGGGCCTACGAGCAGTACTTC.

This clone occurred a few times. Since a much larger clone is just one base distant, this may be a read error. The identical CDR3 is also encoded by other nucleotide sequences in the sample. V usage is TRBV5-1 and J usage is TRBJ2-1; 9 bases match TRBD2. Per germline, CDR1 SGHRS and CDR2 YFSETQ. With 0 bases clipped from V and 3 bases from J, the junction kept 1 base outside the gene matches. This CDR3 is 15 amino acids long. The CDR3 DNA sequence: TGCGCCAGCAGCTTGGCTAGCGGGAACTACAATGAGCAGTTCTTC. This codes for CASSLASGNYNEQFF.

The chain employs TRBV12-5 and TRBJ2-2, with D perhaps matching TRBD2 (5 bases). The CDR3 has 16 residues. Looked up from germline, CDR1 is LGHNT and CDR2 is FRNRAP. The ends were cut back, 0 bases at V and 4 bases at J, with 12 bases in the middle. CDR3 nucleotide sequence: TGTGCTAGTGGTTTGGTAGTACGGGGTAGCACCGGGGAGCTGTTTTTT. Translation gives CASGLVVRGSTGELFF. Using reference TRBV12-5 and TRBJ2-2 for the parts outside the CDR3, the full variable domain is DARVTQTPRHKVTEMGQEVTMRCQPILGHNTVFWYRQTMMQGLELLAYFRNRAPLDDSGMPKDRFSAEMPDATLATLKIQPSEPRDSAVYFCASGLVVRGSTGELFFGEGSRLTVL.

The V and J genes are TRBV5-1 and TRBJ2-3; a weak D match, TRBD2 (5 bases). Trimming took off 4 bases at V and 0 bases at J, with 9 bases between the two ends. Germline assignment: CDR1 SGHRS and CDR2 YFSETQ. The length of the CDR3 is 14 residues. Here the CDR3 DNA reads TGCGCCAGCAGCCCCCGACTAAGCACAGATACGCAGTATTTT. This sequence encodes CASSPRLSTDTQYF.

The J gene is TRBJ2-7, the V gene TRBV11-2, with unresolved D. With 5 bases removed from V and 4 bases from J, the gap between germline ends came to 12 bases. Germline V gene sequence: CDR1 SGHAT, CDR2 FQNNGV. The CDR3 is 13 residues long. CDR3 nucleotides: TGTGCCAGCAGCCCCGACTCTAAGTACGAGCAGTACTTC. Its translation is CASSPDSKYEQYF.

CDR3 sequence: CASSRASGRALGTGELFF. In DNA, the CDR3 is TGCGCCAGCAGCAGAGCTAGCGGGAGGGCCCTGGGCACCGGGGAGCTGTTTTTT. V usage is TRBV5-1 and J usage is TRBJ2-2; 12 nucleotides align to TRBD2. Germline V CDR1 and CDR2: SGHRS, YFSETQ. This CDR3 region has 18 residues. Germline trimming cut 4 bases from V and 4 bases from J; bases unmatched to any gene: 11.

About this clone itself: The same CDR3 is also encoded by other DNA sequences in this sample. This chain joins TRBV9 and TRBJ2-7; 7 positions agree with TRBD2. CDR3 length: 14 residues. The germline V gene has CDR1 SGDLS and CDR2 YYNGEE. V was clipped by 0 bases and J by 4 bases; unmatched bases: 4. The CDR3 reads CASSVGLAEYEQYF. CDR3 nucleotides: TGTGCCAGCAGCGTAGGGCTAGCGGAATACGAGCAGTACTTC.

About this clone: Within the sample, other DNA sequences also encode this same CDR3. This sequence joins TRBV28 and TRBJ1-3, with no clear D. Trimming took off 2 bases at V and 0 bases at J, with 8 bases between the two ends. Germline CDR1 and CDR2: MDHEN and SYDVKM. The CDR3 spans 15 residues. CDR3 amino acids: CASSLHTNSGNTIYF. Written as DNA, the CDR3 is TGTGCCAGCAGTTTACACACAAACTCTGGAAACACCATATATTTT.